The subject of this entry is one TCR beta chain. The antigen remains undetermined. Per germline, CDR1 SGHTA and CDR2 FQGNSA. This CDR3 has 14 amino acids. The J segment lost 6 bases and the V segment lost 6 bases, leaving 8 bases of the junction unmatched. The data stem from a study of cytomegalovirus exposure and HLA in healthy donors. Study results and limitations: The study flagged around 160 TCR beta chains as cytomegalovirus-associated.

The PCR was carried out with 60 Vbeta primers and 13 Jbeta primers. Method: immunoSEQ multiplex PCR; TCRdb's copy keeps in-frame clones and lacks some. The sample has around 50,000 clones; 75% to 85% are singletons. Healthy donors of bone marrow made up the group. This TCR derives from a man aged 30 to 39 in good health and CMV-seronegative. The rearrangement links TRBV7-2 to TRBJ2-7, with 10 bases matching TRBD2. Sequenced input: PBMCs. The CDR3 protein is CASRASGSLAEQYF. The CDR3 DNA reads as TGTGCCAGCAGGGCTAGCGGGAGCCTCGCCGAGCAGTACTTC.